This T cell receptor (beta chain) was observed in a study of post-analysis software for immune sequencing data. Overall study findings and caveats: TRBV5-6, TRBV5-1 and TRBV20-1 were among roughly five TRBV segments more frequent in patients than controls.

The CDR3 totals 13 residues. Per germline, CDR1 SGHTA and CDR2 FQGTGA. Concerning this clonotype: Its antigen is unknown. The junction does not match germline at one end; this may be a read error.

Carried by the TCR beta cDNA libraries were unique molecular identifiers. MiXCR was run by TCRdb on the PCR reads, yielding one entry per CDR3 protein. The repertoire includes 740,000 or so distinct CDR3 sequences, approximately 50% of them detected once, and 4% to 5.5% sits in the top ten. The clonotype originates from a girl under 18 with multiple sclerosis. This chain links TRBV7-3 with TRBJ1-1; D is perhaps TRBD1 (5 bases). The material sequenced was blood. The CDR3 region has the DNA TGTGCTAGCAGCGGAGGGGAAACCACTGAAGCTTTCTTT. It encodes CASSGGETTEAFF. The full variable domain, rest sourced from reference TRBV7-3 and TRBJ1-1, is GAGVSQTPSNKVTEKGKYVELRCDPISGHTALYWYRQSLGQGPEFLIYFQGTGAADDSGLPNDRFFAVRPEGSVSTLKIQRTERGDSAVYLCASSGGETTEAFFGQGTRLTVV.